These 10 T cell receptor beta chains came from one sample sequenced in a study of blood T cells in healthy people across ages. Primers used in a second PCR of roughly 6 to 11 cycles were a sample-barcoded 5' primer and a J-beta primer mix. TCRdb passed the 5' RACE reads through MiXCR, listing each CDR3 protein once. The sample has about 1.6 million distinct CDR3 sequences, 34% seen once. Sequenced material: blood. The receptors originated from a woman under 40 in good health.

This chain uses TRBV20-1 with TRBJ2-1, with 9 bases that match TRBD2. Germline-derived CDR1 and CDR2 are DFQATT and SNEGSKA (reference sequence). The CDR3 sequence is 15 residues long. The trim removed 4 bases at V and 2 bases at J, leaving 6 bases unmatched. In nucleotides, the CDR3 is TGCAGTGCTACCAAGCGGGAGGTGACCTACAATGAGCAGTTCTTC. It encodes CSATKREVTYNEQFF.

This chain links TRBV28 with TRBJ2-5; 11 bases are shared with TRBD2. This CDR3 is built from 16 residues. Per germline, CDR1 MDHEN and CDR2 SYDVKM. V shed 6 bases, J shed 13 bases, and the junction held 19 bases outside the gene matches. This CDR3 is CASRLLKGTSGYGPYF. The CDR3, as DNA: TGTGCCAGCAGACTGCTGAAAGGGACTAGCGGATACGGGCCGTACTTC.

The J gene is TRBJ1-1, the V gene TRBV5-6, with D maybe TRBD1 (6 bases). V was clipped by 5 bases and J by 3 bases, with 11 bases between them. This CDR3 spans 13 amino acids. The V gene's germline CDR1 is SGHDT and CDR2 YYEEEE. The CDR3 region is CASRSGGYTEAFF. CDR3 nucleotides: TGTGCCAGCAGATCGGGGGGCTACACTGAAGCTTTCTTT.

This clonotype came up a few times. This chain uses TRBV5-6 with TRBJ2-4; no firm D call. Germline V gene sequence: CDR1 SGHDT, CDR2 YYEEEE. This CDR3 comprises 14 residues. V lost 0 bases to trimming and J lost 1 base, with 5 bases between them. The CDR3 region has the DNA TGTGCCAGCAGCTTGGAGAGTGCCAAAAACATTCAGTACTTC. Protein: CASSLESAKNIQYF.

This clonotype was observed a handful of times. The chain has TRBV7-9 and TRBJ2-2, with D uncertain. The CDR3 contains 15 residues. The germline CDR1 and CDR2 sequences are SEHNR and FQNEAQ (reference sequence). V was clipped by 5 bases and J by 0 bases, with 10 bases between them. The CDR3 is CASSAELANTGELFF. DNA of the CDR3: TGTGCCAGCAGCGCTGAGCTTGCGAACACCGGGGAGCTGTTTTTT.

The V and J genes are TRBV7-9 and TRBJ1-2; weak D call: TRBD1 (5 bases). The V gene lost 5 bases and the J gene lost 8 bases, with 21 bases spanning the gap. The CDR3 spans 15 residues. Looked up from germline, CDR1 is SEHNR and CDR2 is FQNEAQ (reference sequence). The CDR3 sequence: CASSLGTVTAMGYTF. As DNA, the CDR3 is TGTGCCAGCAGCCTAGGGACGGTAACCGCTATGGGCTACACCTTC.

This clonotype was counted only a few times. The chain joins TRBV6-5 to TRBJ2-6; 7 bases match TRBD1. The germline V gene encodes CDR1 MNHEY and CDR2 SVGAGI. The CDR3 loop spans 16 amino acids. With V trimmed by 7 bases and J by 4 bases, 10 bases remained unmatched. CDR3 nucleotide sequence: TGTGCCAGCAAGAAGACAGGGACGAACGGGGCCAACGTCCTGACTTTC. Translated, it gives CASKKTGTNGANVLTF.

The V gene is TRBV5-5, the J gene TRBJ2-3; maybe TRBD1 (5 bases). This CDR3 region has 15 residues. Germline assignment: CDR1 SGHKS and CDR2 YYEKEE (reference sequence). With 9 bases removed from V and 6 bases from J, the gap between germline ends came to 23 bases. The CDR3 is CANRTLGADKDTQYF. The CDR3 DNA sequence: TGTGCCAACAGAACCCTAGGGGCGGACAAGGATACGCAGTATTTT.

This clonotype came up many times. The CDR3 DNA is TGCAGCGTTGAAGAAAGGATGAGATACAATGAGCAGTTCTTC. It translates to CSVEERMRYNEQFF. The chain uses TRBV29-1 and TRBJ2-1; D ambiguous. The CDR3 extends over 14 amino acids. Between the trimmed V and J ends, which lost 0 bases and 4 bases, there was a span of 10 bases. Germline CDR1 reads SQVTM; CDR2 reads ANQGSEA.

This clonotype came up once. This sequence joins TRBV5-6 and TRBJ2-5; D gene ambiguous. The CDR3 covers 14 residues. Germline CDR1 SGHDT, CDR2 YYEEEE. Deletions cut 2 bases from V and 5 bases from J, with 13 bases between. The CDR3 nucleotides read TGTGCCAGCAGCTTACCCGATCTGGGCGAGACCCAGTACTTC. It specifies CASSLPDLGETQYF. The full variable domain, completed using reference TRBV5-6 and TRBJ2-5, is DAGVTQSPTHLIKTRGQQVTLRCSPKSGHDTVSWYQQALGQGPQFIFQYYEEEERQRGNFPDRFSGHQFPNYSSELNVNALLLGDSALYLCASSLPDLGETQYFGPGTRLLVL.